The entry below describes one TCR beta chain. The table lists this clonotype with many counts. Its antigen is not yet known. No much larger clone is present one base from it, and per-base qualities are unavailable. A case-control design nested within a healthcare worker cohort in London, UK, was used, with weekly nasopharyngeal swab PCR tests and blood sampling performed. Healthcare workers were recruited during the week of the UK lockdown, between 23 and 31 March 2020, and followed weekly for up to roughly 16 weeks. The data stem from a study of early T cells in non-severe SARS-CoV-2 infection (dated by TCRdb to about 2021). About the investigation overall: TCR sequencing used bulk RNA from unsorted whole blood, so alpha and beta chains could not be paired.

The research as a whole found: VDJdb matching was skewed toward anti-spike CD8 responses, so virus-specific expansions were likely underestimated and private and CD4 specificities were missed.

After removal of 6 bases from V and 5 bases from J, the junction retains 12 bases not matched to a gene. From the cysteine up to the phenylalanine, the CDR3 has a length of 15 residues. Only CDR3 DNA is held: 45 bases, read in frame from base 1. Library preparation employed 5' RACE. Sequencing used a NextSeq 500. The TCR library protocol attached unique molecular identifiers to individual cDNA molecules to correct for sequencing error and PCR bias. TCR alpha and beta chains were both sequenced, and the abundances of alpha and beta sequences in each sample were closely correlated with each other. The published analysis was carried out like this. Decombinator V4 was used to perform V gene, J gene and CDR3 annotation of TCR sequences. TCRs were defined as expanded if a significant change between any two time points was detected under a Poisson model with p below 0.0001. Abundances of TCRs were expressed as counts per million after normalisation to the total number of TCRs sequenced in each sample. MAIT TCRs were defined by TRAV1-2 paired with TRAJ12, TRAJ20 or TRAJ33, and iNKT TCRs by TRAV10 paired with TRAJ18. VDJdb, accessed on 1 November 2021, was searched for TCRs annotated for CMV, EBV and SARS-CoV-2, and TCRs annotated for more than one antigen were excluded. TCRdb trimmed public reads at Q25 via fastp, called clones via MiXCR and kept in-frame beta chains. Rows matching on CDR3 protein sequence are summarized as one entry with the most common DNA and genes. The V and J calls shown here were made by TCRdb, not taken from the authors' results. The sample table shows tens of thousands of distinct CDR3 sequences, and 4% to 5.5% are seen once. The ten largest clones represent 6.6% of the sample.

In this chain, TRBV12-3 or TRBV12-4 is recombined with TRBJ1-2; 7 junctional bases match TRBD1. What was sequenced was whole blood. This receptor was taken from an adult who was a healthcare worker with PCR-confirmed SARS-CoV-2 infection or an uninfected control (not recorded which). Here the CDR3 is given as CASSSHSGTAYGYTF. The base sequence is TGTGCCAGCAGCTCTCACTCCGGGACAGCATATGGCTACACCTTC.